This T cell receptor beta chain was retrieved from a study of cytotoxic CD8 clonotypes in ibrutinib-treated CLL (dated by TCRdb to the early 2020s). For context, the study as a whole: The cohort included roughly 15 treatment-naive and 11 relapsed/refractory patients; around 17 were IGHV unmutated. Partial responses were observed in some 24 patients and complete responses in 2; after a median follow-up of roughly 62 months, remission was maintained in roughly 15 patients and progression was observed in roughly twelve. On average, each sample had approximately 260,000 productive templates and tens of thousands of productive rearrangements. Longitudinal samples were available for about 30% of the roughly 90 trial participants. Samples at response were collected after a median of about 12 months of treatment, with a range of about 6 to 36 months. Cryopreserved peripheral blood mononuclear cells were collected at three points: before therapy, at response, and at either sustained remission or disease progression.

The goal of deep resolution MiSeq sequencing was a depth between 1 in 1 million and 1 in 200,000 T cells, and coverage averaged 10x per clonotype. The immunoSEQ hsTCRB Kit was used to generate the TCR beta libraries. On the study's bioinformatics: Data were analyzed with ImmunoSEQ Data Assistant and ImmunoSEQ Analyzer, with V, D and J genes assigned per IMGT definitions. Clonality, which ranges from 0 to 1, was calculated by subtracting the normalized Shannon entropy of productive rearrangement frequencies from one. Only overrepresented clonotypes making up at least 0.05% of the repertoire of each patient were included in the public clonotype analysis. Some 14 age-matched healthy donor repertoires from immuneACCESS served as clonality controls. Here the immuneACCESS table is served through TCRdb, limited to in-frame sequences with V and J called. Missing clones are a known gap in these copies; in checked studies unresolved V genes cover under half, and the rest lacks a known reason. V, J and clone size reflect that table, while D and trimming were determined from the DNA. This sample holds 30,000 to 40,000 clones; about 70% were observed only once. The leading ten clones occupy roughly 26% of the sample.

For TCR beta library preparation, about 2.2 micrograms of genomic DNA were extracted from the cryopreserved PBMCs. Longitudinal blood samples from CLL patients on ibrutinib monotherapy underwent high-throughput TCR beta sequencing. The patients were enrolled in a single-center, open-label phase 2 trial of ibrutinib monotherapy. Results the study describes overall, beyond this receptor: Baseline clonality exceeded that of age-matched healthy donors and correlated strongly with circulating CD8+ T-cell counts. Sampling times were not matched between patients in sustained remission and patients whose disease was progressing, and lymph node repertoires were not examined. Public clonotypes were rare and either shrank or stayed stable during treatment, and the rise in clonality at ibrutinib response reflected expansion of private clonotypes. Clonality increased at ibrutinib response, stayed stable in sustained remission, and fell back toward baseline at progression.

This clone turned up a few times. Its antigen is currently not known. No clone much larger than this one lies a single base away; base qualities are absent. CDR1 MNHEY and CDR2 SMNVEV were looked up in the germline V gene (reference sequence). The junction carries 9 bases between V and J, which are trimmed by 6 bases and 0 bases respectively. The CDR3 contains 15 residues, cysteine and phenylalanine counted. Left in the record is the CDR3 DNA by itself, 45 bases read in frame from the first base. Rearrangement joined TRBV27 to TRBJ1-6, with the D gene uncertain. This clonotype was obtained from a human donor with chronic lymphocytic leukemia. Source: PBMCs, taken before ibrutinib treatment. The CDR3 is CASRRADSYNSPLHF. The nucleotides read TGTGCCAGCAGGCGGGCTGACTCCTATAATTCACCCCTCCACTTT.